The TCR beta chain under discussion was sequenced for a study of circulating and synovial CD4+ cells in juvenile arthritis. Donors were patients with active juvenile idiopathic arthritis. V was pared by 2 bases and J by 0 bases, with 16 bases between. The CDR3 length is 17 residues. Germline CDR1 and CDR2: SEHNR and FQNEAQ (reference sequence). Here immunoSEQ multiplex PCR was the method, and the copy in TCRdb shows in-frame clones only, minus some. The table lists some 35,000 clones, 85% to 95% of them singletons. Findings of the study overall: T cell genome counts differed by at least an order of magnitude between CPL and CD4 samples. Traditional Vbeta family usage analysis missed the pathogenic-like versus bulk difference. Circulating pathogenic-like lymphocytes shared a substantially higher fraction of CDR3 sequences with synovium than bulk blood.

On this clone itself: Its antigen is not known.

This chain joins TRBV7-9 and TRBJ1-2; no clear D. The source of this sequence is a human donor with juvenile idiopathic arthritis. The sequenced material came from CD4+ T cells from blood. The CDR3 DNA follows: TGTGCCAGCAGCTTATTTACAGTTAAAAGAGCTAACTATGGCTACACCTTC. This codes for CASSLFTVKRANYGYTF.